A selection of T cell receptor beta chains follows, all from one sample in a study of OX40 agonist ivuxolimab in advanced cancers. The table came from immunoSEQ multiplex PCR; TCRdb's copy has only in-frame clones and leaves some out. The sample shows about 54,000 clones, around four fifths of them seen only once. The input for sequencing was CD4+ or CD8+ T cells sorted from blood, taken in a trial of the OX40 agonist ivuxolimab. These TCRs come from an adult with an advanced solid tumor such as melanoma, head and neck, liver or kidney cancer. CDR3s include the opening cysteine and the closing phenylalanine or tryptophan. A D gene is named only where the DNA matches it firmly. Only part of the rows carry a size: once, few, many, or a class if the clone is expanded.

V gene	D gene	clone size	J gene	CDR3 protein	CDR3 DNA
TRBV20-1	.	.	TRBJ2-2	CSAEREELFF	TGCAGTGCCGAAAGGGAGGAGCTGTTTTTT
TRBV2	.	once	TRBJ1-2	CASRLGARYGYTF	TGTGCCAGCAGACTCGGAGCGCGGTATGGCTACACCTTC
TRBV10-3	.	.	TRBJ1-3	CAISPSSGNTIYF	TGTGCCATCAGCCCGTCCTCTGGAAACACCATATATTTT
TRBV2	.	.	TRBJ1-2	CASSVGSGYTF	TGTGCCAGCAGTGTCGGCTCTGGCTACACCTTC
TRBV5-8	TRBD2	.	TRBJ2-5	CASSFGTSGETQYF	TGTGCCAGCAGCTTTGGTACTAGCGGAGAGACCCAGTACTTC
TRBV6-1	TRBD1	.	TRBJ1-2	CASSDWTGVGYTF	TGTGCCAGCAGTGATTGGACAGGGGTTGGCTACACCTTC
TRBV11-2	.	.	TRBJ2-6	CASTPVTGANVLTF	TGTGCCAGCACCCCCGTCACTGGGGCCAACGTCCTGACTTTC
TRBV2	TRBD2	few	TRBJ2-3	CASSGTSGGAFAADTQYF	TGTGCCAGCAGCGGGACTAGCGGGGGGGCCTTTGCGGCAGATACGCAGTATTTT
TRBV5-1	.	.	TRBJ2-3	CASSPTGLDTDTQYF	TGCGCCAGCAGCCCGACAGGATTAGACACAGATACGCAGTATTTT
TRBV7-2	.	.	TRBJ2-5	CASSLRGSQETQYF	TGTGCCAGCAGCTTACGGGGGTCCCAAGAGACCCAGTACTTC
TRBV18	TRBD1	.	TRBJ2-3	CASSPGQGTDTQYF	TGTGCCAGCTCACCTGGACAGGGCACAGATACGCAGTATTTT
TRBV7-2	.	.	TRBJ2-5	CASSPQETQYF	TGTGCCAGCAGCCCTCAAGAGACCCAGTACTTC
TRBV11-3	.	.	TRBJ1-1	CASSLLPAYTEAFF	TGTGCCAGCAGCTTATTACCGGCATACACTGAAGCTTTCTTT
TRBV5-1	TRBD1	.	TRBJ2-7	CASSTSVGQGRYEQYF	TGCGCCAGCAGTACCTCGGTGGGACAGGGTAGGTACGAGCAGTACTTC
TRBV9	.	.	TRBJ2-2	CASSVATGLGGNVMNGELFF	TGTGCCAGCAGCGTAGCTACAGGATTGGGCGGGAACGTGATGAACGGGGAGCTGTTTTTT
TRBV29-1	.	.	TRBJ1-2	CSVESGANYGYTF	TGCAGCGTTGAATCGGGAGCTAACTATGGCTACACCTTC
TRBV5-4	TRBD2	.	TRBJ2-3	CASSLLGTSGTDTQYF	TGTGCCAGCAGCTTGCTGGGGACTAGCGGCACAGATACGCAGTATTTT
TRBV6-5	TRBD1	.	TRBJ2-5	CASSWGTGVSMETQYF	TGTGCCAGCAGTTGGGGGACAGGGGTTTCAATGGAGACCCAGTACTTC
TRBV6-1	.	.	TRBJ2-4	CASSDPGRGDIQYF	TGTGCCAGCAGTGACCCCGGTAGGGGGGACATTCAGTACTTC
TRBV7-3	.	once	TRBJ2-1	CASSLDQAGRSSYNEQFF	TGTGCCAGCAGCTTAGACCAAGCGGGCAGGAGCTCCTACAATGAGCAGTTCTTC
TRBV11-2	TRBD1	.	TRBJ1-2	CASSPRMTGSYGYTF	TGTGCCAGCAGCCCCCGGATGACAGGGTCTTACGGCTACACCTTC
TRBV7-7	.	.	TRBJ2-2	CASSLGGQSTGELFF	TGTGCCAGCAGCTTGGGGGGCCAGAGCACCGGGGAGCTGTTTTTT
TRBV5-1	.	.	TRBJ1-1	CASSPGTFSMNTEAFF	TGCGCCAGCAGCCCAGGGACGTTTTCTATGAACACTGAAGCTTTCTTT
TRBV6-6	TRBD1	.	TRBJ1-2	CASSYSRQGTGYTF	TGTGCCAGCAGTTACTCCCGACAGGGGACTGGCTACACCTTC
TRBV7-2	.	.	TRBJ2-7	CASSAESGVGYEQYF	TGTGCCAGCAGCGCGGAATCAGGGGTTGGCTACGAGCAGTACTTC
TRBV19	.	.	TRBJ1-6	CASSSRALAFNDNSPLHF	TGTGCCAGTAGTTCCAGGGCATTGGCCTTCAACGATAATTCACCCCTCCACTTT
TRBV6-6	TRBD1	.	TRBJ2-7	CASRGQGGSYEQYF	TGTGCCAGCAGAGGACAGGGAGGTAGCTACGAGCAGTACTTC
TRBV27	.	.	TRBJ2-7	CASRSQGSPRSYEQYF	TGTGCCAGCAGAAGTCAGGGGTCGCCGCGATCCTACGAGCAGTACTTC
TRBV15	TRBD1	.	TRBJ1-4	CATSSPGTGPINEKLFF	TGTGCCACCAGCAGTCCCGGGACAGGTCCCATTAATGAAAAACTGTTTTTT
TRBV5-4	.	.	TRBJ1-5	CASSWGGMSNQPQHF	TGTGCCAGCAGCTGGGGGGGAATGAGCAATCAGCCCCAGCATTTT
TRBV11-3	TRBD1	.	TRBJ2-3	CASSPGQSTDTQYF	TGTGCCAGCAGCCCGGGACAGAGCACAGATACGCAGTATTTT
TRBV7-2	.	.	TRBJ2-7	CASSSGRSEQYF	TGTGCCAGCAGCTCCGGCAGGAGCGAGCAGTACTTC
TRBV2	TRBD2	once	TRBJ2-5	CASMGGEETQYF	TGTGCCAGCATGGGGGGGGAGGAGACCCAGTACTTC
TRBV18	.	few	TRBJ2-5	CASSPSWGSGQETQYF	TGTGCCAGCTCACCCAGTTGGGGGAGCGGCCAAGAGACCCAGTACTTC